The next 15 T cell receptor beta chains were all read from a single sample in a study of identical twins. TCRdb used MiXCR to reprocess the 5' RACE reads, holding one entry per CDR3 protein. This repertoire shows some 660,000 distinct CDR3 sequences, more than 6.5% found once; its top ten account for approximately 0.94%. These data were also filed under a second study, of yellow fever vaccine responses in identical twins.

Sequencing was performed on PBMCs. The receptors derive from a woman aged 18-30 years in good health.

CDR3 in amino acids: CSVEDLAGGTIAKNIQYF. The CDR3 region has the DNA TGCAGCGTTGAAGATCTAGCGGGGGGTACCATAGCCAAAAACATTCAGTACTTC. The chain joins TRBV29-1 to TRBJ2-4; TRBD2 aligns across 11 bases. The CDR3 has 18 residues. Trimming at V came to 0 bases and at J to 0 bases, leaving 7 bases not matched to a gene. CDR1 is SQVTM and CDR2 is ANQGSEA in the germline V gene.

J is TRBJ2-3 and V is TRBV18, with a tentative D call TRBD1 (5 bases). Per the germline V gene, CDR1 is KGHSH and CDR2 is LQKENI. Trimming removed 6 bases at V and 3 bases at J, with 19 bases between. The CDR3 is 16 residues long. DNA for the CDR3: TGTGCCAGCTCGCTTACAGGCCCCGTATCGACAGATACGCAGTATTTT. This translates into CASSLTGPVSTDTQYF.

The chain links TRBV6-4 to TRBJ2-2; D uncertain. V was shortened by 2 bases and J by 1 base, with 8 bases between the two germline ends. The CDR3 totals 15 residues. CDR1 MRHNA and CDR2 SNTAGT come from the germline V gene. The CDR3 sequence is CASSDPSGNTGELFF. The CDR3 nucleotides are TGTGCCAGCAGTGACCCATCAGGGAACACCGGGGAGCTGTTTTTT.

CDR3 amino acids: CASSRVHLAGAPGEQYF. CDR3 sequence (DNA): TGTGCCAGCAGCAGAGTCCATTTAGCGGGAGCCCCGGGGGAGCAGTACTTC. V is TRBV6-1 and J is TRBJ2-7; 9 bases agree with TRBD2. CDR1 MNHNS and CDR2 SASEGT come from the germline V gene. This CDR3 is built from 17 residues. After removal of 6 bases from V and 7 bases from J, the junction contained 19 bases not matched to a gene.

The V gene is TRBV7-9, the J gene TRBJ2-5; D is possibly TRBD2 (6 bases). Trimming pared 3 bases from V and 3 bases from J, leaving 8 bases between. Germline V gives CDR1 SEHNR, CDR2 FQNEAQ (reference sequence). This CDR3 comprises 13 residues. The CDR3 is CASSFEREETQYF. The DNA for the CDR3 is TGTGCCAGCAGCTTCGAGCGGGAAGAGACCCAGTACTTC.

V gene TRBV7-2 combines with J gene TRBJ2-2; a weak D match, TRBD1 (8 bases). Trimming stripped 3 bases from V and 2 bases from J, with 16 bases between. This CDR3 is built from 17 residues. Germline V gene data show CDR1 as SGHTA and CDR2 as FQGNSA. The CDR3 DNA sequence: TGTGCCAGCAGCTTGTGGGGGGGACAGGTCAACACCGGGGAGCTGTTTTTT. Translated: CASSLWGGQVNTGELFF. Based on the CDR3 plus reference TRBV7-2 and TRBJ2-2, the full variable domain is GAGVSQSPSNKVTEKGKDVELRCDPISGHTALYWYRQSLGQGLEFLIYFQGNSAPDKSGLPSDRFSAERTGGSVSTLTIQRTQQEDSAVYLCASSLWGGQVNTGELFFGEGSRLTVL.

The rearrangement links TRBV6-5 to TRBJ2-1, with 12 nucleotides matching TRBD2. This CDR3 is built from 17 residues. Germline trimming cut 0 bases from V and 3 bases from J; bases unmatched to any gene: 3. Looked up from germline, CDR1 is MNHEY and CDR2 is SVGAGI. The CDR3 here is CASSYSASGRGYNEQFF. The CDR3 coding sequence is TGTGCCAGCAGTTACTCGGCTAGCGGGAGGGGCTACAATGAGCAGTTCTTC.

This clonotype was picked up a small number of times. The chain recombines TRBV7-2 with TRBJ2-7; no clear D. The V end lost 4 bases, the J end lost 2 bases, and 9 bases lay between the germline ends. Germline CDR1 is SGHTA and CDR2 is FQGNSA. The CDR3 consists of 13 residues. CDR3 protein: CASSSEVPYEQYF. CDR3 sequence (DNA): TGTGCCAGCAGCTCAGAGGTCCCCTACGAGCAGTACTTC.

Many counts were recorded for this clonotype. The chain links TRBV20-1 to TRBJ2-1; D remains unclear. CDR3 size: 13 residues. CDR1 and CDR2 from the germline V gene are DFQATT and SNEGSKA (reference sequence). Trimming removed 3 bases from V and 6 bases from J, with 12 bases in between. CDR3 DNA: TGCAGTGCTAGTGGCCTATACCGCAATGAGCAGTTCTTC. Residues: CSASGLYRNEQFF.

In this sample, this clonotype turned up a few times. The V call is TRBV20-1, the J call TRBJ2-1; 7 bases match TRBD1. The CDR3 spans 14 residues. Looked up from germline, CDR1 is DFQATT and CDR2 is SNEGSKA (reference sequence). After removal of 6 bases from V and 5 bases from J, the junction contained 10 bases not matched to a gene. CDR3 DNA sequence: TGCAGTGCCCCGACAGGGAAGAAGGACAATGAGCAGTTCTTC. Translated: CSAPTGKKDNEQFF.

This clonotype was counted at least ten times. The chain employs TRBV6-1 and TRBJ2-1, with a weak D call TRBD1 (6 bases). The germline V gene has CDR1 MNHNS and CDR2 SASEGT. V was pared by 6 bases and J by 5 bases, with 11 bases between. This CDR3 is 13 amino acids long. CDR3 sequence (DNA): TGTGCCAGCAGCTGGGACATCGACAATGAGCAGTTCTTC. Amino acid sequence: CASSWDIDNEQFF.

This chain joins TRBV13 and TRBJ2-3, with 14 bases aligning to TRBD2. The CDR3 runs to 15 residues. Germline loops: CDR1 PRHDT, CDR2 FYEKMQ (reference sequence). V was clipped by 6 bases and J by 3 bases; unmatched bases: 2. CDR3 in DNA: TGTGCCAGCAGAGGGACTAGCGGGGGAACAGATACGCAGTATTTT. Its protein is CASRGTSGGTDTQYF.

The chain links TRBV7-2 to TRBJ2-4; the D is unclear. Trimming pared 6 bases from V and 9 bases from J, leaving 9 bases between. The CDR3 is 11 residues long. Germline V gene data show CDR1 as SGHTA and CDR2 as FQGNSA. The DNA of the CDR3 is TGTGCCAGCAGTCCCGGCGGCATTCAGTACTTC. As protein: CASSPGGIQYF.

The rearrangement links TRBV28 to TRBJ2-5, with D possibly being TRBD1 (7 bases). V was clipped by 3 bases and J by 3 bases, with 17 bases between them. The CDR3 totals 16 residues. Germline loops: CDR1 MDHEN, CDR2 SYDVKM. The CDR3 coding sequence is TGTGCCAGCAGTTTCCAAACAGGGGCGGGAAAAGAGACCCAGTACTTC. Translation: CASSFQTGAGKETQYF.

The rearrangement links TRBV4-3 to TRBJ2-4; D perhaps matches TRBD2 (5 bases). Deletions cut 0 bases from V and 7 bases from J, with 13 bases between. The CDR3 is 15 residues long. Germline-derived CDR1 and CDR2 are LGHNA and YSLEER. CDR3 sequence reads: CASSQESSFRNIQYF. The CDR3 DNA reads as TGCGCCAGCAGCCAAGAGTCTAGCTTTAGGAACATTCAGTACTTC.